The clone carrying this T cell receptor (beta chain) has ten or more counts. Antigen unknown. Germline values: CDR1 KGHSH, CDR2 LQKENI. The CDR3 has 13 amino acids. J gave up 4 bases and V 2 bases, and 1 base lay outside the gene matches. With 10-nucleotide random UMIs, 5'RACE was used to make the cDNA. TCRdb independently ran MiXCR on the 5' RACE reads; one entry per CDR3 protein. Found here are over 25,000 distinct CDR3 sequences, 20% to 25% of them singletons; the top ten hold 25% to 30%. This record belongs to a study of neurological immune-mediated disorders. Regarding the study as a whole: While HTLV-1-associated myelopathy showed the greatest TCR clonal expansion, multiple sclerosis showed the least, falling below healthy controls. Across subjects, expanded clones had no CDR3 amino acid sequences in common, pointing to private repertoires in all groups.

Some 1 million sorted CD4+ or CD8+ T cells made each library. The origin of this receptor is a man in his forties or fifties with HTLV-1-associated myelopathy (HAM/TSP). The sample was CD4+ T cells from blood. The chain couples TRBV18 to TRBJ2-7; 8 bases agree with TRBD1. In nucleotides, the CDR3 is TGTGCCAGCTCACCAGGGGACAGGTACGAGCAGTACTTC. This sequence encodes CASSPGDRYEQYF.